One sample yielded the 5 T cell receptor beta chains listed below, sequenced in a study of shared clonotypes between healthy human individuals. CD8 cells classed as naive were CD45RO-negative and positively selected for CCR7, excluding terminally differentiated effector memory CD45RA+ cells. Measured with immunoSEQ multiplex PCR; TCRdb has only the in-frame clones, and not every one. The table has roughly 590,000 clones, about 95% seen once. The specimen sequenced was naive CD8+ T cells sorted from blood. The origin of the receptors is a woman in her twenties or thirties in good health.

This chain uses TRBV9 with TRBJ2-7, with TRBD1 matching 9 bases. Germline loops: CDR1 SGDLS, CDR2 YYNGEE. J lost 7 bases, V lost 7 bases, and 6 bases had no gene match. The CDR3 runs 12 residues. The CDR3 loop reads CASSRTGEEQYF. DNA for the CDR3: TGTGCCAGCTCAAGGACAGGGGAAGAGCAGTACTTC.

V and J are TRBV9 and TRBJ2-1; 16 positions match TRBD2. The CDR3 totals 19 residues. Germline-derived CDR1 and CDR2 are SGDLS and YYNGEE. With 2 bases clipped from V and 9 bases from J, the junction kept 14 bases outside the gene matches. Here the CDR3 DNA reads TGTGCCAGCAGCGTGGAGGGACTAGCGGGAGGGGATGTCGTTGGTGAGCAGTTCTTC. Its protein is CASSVEGLAGGDVVGEQFF.

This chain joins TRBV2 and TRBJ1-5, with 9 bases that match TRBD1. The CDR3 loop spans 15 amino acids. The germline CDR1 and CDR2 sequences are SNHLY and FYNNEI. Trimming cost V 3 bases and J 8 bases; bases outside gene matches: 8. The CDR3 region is CASSDDTGGAEPQHF. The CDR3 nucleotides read TGTGCCAGCAGTGATGATACAGGGGGCGCAGAGCCCCAGCATTTT. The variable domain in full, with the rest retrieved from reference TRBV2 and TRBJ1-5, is EPEVTQTPSHQVTQMGQEVILRCVPISNHLYFYWYRQILGQKVEFLVSFYNNEISEKSEIFDDQFSVERPDGSNFTLKIRSTKLEDSAMYFCASSDDTGGAEPQHFGDGTRLSIL.

CDR3: CASSIGLAISNEQFF. The CDR3 region has the DNA TGTGCCAGTAGTATTGGGCTAGCCATTTCCAATGAGCAGTTCTTC. The chain couples TRBV19 to TRBJ2-1; perhaps TRBD2 as D (5 bases). V lost 3 bases and J lost 6, with 15 bases in between. This CDR3 is built from 15 residues. The germline CDR1 and CDR2 sequences are LNHDA and SQIVND (reference sequence).

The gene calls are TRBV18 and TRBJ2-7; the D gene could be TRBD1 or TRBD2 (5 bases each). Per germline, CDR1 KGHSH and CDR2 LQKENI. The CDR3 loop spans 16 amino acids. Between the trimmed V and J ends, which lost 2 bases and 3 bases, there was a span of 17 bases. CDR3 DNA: TGTGCCAGCTCACCATCTGTTTGGGGGAACCACTACGAGCAGTACTTC. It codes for CASSPSVWGNHYEQYF.